This T cell receptor beta chain comes out of a study of CDR3 diversity in severe acne. V dropped 3 bases and J dropped 0; count of bases not matched to a gene: 7. The germline V gene has CDR1 SGHRS and CDR2 YFSETQ. The CDR3 is made up of 16 amino acids. TCRdb redid the calling of the PCR reads with MiXCR, one entry per CDR3 protein. This table holds 90,000 or so distinct CDR3 sequences, about 52% found once. The chain recombines TRBV5-1 with TRBJ2-3; 7 bases align to TRBD2. This TCR came from a male donor in good health, serving as a control. The sample consisted of blood. CDR3 sequence reads: CASSSSVGGSTDTQYF. The CDR3, as DNA: TGCGCCAGCAGCTCGTCCGTGGGAGGGAGCACAGATACGCAGTATTTT. Full variable domain (remainder filled in from reference TRBV5-1 and TRBJ2-3): KAGVTQTPRYLIKTRGQQVTLSCSPISGHRSVSWYQQTPGQGLQFLFEYFSETQRNKGNFPGRFSGRQFSNSRSEMNVSTLELGDSALYLCASSSSVGGSTDTQYFGPGTRLTVL.